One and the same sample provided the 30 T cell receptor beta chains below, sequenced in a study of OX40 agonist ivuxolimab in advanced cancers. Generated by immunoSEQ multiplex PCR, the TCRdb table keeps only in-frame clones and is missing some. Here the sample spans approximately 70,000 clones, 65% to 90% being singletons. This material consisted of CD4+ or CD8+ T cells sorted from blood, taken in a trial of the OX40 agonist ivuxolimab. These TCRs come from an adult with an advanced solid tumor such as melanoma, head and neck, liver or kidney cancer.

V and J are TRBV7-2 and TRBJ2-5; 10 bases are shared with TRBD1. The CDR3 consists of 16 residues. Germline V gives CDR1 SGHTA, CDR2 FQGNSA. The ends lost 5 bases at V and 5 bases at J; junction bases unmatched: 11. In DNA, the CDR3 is TGTGCCAGCAGCAAGAGACAGGGGGCAGGAGGGGAGACCCAGTACTTC. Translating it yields CASSKRQGAGGETQYF.

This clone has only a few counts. CDR3 loop: CASSYSSDIGNTIYF. CDR3 DNA sequence: TGTGCCAGCAGTTACTCGAGCGACATCGGAAACACCATATATTTT. The J gene is TRBJ1-3, the V gene TRBV6-6; D call uncertain. Trimming stripped 0 bases from V and 4 bases from J, with 10 bases between. Germline CDR1 and CDR2: MNHNY and SVGAGI (reference sequence). This CDR3 spans 15 amino acids.

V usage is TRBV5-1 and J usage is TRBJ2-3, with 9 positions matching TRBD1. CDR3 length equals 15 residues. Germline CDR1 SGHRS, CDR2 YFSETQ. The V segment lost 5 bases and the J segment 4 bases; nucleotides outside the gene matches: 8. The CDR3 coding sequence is TGCGCCAGCAGAGCCGGGGACAGGGCCGCAGATACGCAGTATTTT. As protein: CASRAGDRAADTQYF.

For the CDR3, the DNA is TGTGCCTGGACGAAACCGGGACTAGCACTTACCGAGCAGTACTTC. Its protein product is CAWTKPGLALTEQYF. This chain joins TRBV30 and TRBJ2-7, with 9 nucleotides matching TRBD2. Germline V gives CDR1 GTSNPN, CDR2 SVGIG (reference sequence). The CDR3 totals 15 residues. V lost 4 bases, J lost 6 bases, and 13 bases stayed unmatched.

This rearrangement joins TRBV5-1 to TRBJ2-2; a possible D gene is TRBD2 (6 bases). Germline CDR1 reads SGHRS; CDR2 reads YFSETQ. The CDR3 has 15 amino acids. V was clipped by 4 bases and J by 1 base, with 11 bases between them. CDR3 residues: CASSLSGRNTGELFF. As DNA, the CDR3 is TGCGCCAGCAGCCTTAGCGGTCGGAACACCGGGGAGCTGTTTTTT.

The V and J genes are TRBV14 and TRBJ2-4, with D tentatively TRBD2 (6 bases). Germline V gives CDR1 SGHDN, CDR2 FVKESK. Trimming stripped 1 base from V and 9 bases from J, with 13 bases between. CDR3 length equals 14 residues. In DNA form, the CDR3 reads TGTGCCAGCAGCCAAGTAGCGGATTTGGTCATTCAGTACTTC. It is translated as CASSQVADLVIQYF.

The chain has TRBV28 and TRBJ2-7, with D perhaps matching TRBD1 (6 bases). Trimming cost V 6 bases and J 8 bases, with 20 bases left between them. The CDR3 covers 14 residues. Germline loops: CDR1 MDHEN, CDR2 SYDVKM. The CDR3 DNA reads TGTGCCAGCAGCTCCAGACAGGAAAGAGGGAAGCAGTACTTC. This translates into CASSSRQERGKQYF.

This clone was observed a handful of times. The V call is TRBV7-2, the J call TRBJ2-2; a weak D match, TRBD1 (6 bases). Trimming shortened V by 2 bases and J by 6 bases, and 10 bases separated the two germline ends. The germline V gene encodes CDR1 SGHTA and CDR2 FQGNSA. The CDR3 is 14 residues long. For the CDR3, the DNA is TGTGCCAGCAGCTTACAGGGGTCGTCCGGGGAGCTGTTTTTT. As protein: CASSLQGSSGELFF.

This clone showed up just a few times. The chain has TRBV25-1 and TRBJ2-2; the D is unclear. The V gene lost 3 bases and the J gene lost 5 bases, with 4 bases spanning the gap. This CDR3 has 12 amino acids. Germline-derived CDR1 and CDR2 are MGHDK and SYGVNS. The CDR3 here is CASSDLTGELFF. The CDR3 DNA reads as TGTGCCAGCAGTGATCTTACCGGGGAGCTGTTTTTT.

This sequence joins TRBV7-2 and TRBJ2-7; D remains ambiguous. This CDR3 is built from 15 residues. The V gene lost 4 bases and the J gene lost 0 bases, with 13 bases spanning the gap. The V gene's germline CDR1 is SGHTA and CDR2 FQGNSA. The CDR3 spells CASSSRPGSSYEQYF. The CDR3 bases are TGTGCCAGCAGCTCCCGGCCAGGTTCCTCCTACGAGCAGTACTTC.

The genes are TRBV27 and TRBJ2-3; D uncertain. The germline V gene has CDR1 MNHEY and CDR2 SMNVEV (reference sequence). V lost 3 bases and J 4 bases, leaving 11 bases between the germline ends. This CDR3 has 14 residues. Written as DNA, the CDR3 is TGTGCCAGCAGTTTGCGGCTCCGGGCAGATACGCAGTATTTT. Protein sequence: CASSLRLRADTQYF.

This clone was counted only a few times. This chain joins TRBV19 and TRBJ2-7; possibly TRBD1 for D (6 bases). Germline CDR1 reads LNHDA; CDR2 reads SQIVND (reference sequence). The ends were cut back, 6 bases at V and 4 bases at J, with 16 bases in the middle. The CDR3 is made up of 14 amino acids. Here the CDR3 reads CASRPGRGGYEQYF. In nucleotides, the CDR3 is TGTGCCAGTAGGCCCGGCCGAGGGGGTTACGAGCAGTACTTC.

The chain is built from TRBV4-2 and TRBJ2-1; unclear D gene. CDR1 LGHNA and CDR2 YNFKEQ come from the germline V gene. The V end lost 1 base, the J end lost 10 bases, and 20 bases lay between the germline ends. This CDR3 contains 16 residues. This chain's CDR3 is CASSQGEALEGREQFF. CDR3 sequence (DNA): TGTGCCAGCAGCCAAGGGGAAGCGCTCGAAGGGCGGGAGCAGTTCTTC.

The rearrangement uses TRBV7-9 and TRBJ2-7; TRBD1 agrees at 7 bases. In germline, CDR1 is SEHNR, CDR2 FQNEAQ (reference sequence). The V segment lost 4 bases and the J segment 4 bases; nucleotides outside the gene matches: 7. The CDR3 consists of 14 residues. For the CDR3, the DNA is TGTGCCAGCAGCTCAGACAGGGATGGATACGAGCAGTACTTC. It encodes CASSSDRDGYEQYF.

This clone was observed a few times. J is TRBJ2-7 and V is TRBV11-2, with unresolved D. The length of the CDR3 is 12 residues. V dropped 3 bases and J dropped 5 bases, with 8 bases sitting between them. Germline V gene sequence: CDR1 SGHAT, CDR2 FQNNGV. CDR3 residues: CASSLHGNEQYF. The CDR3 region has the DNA TGTGCCAGCAGCTTGCATGGGAACGAGCAGTACTTC. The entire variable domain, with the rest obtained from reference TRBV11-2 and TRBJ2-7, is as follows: EAGVAQSPRYKIIEKRQSVAFWCNPISGHATLYWYQQILGQGPKLLIQFQNNGVVDDSQLPKDRFSAERLKGVDSTLKIQPAKLEDSAVYLCASSLHGNEQYFGPGTRLTVT.

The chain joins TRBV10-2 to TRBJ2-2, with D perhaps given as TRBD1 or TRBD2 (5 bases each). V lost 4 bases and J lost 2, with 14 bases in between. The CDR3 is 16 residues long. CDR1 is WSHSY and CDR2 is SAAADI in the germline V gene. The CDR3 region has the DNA TGCGCCAGCAGTGTGTTACCGGGACGAAACACCGGGGAGCTGTTTTTT. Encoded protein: CASSVLPGRNTGELFF.

The CDR3 region has the DNA TGTGCCAGCGGAAATGTGGGGAGGGGCGATGAAAAACTGTTTTTT. Translation: CASGNVGRGDEKLFF. The chain employs TRBV6-5 and TRBJ1-4, with a weak D call TRBD1 (5 bases). The germline V gene encodes CDR1 MNHEY and CDR2 SVGAGI. Trimming left V 8 bases short and J 6 bases short, with 19 bases between. The length of the CDR3 is 15 residues.

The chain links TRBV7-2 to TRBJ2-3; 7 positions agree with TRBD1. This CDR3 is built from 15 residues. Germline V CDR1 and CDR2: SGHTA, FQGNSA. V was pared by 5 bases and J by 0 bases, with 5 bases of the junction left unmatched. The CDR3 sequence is CASSRQGSSTDTQYF. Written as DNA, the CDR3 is TGTGCCAGCAGCCGACAGGGATCCAGCACAGATACGCAGTATTTT.

The CDR3 protein is CASQLQGNTDTQYF. As DNA, the CDR3 is TGTGCCAGCCAACTCCAGGGGAACACAGATACGCAGTATTTT. The chain has TRBV28 and TRBJ2-3; TRBD1 is a possible D gene (6 bases). Germline loops: CDR1 MDHEN, CDR2 SYDVKM. The CDR3 totals 14 residues. V lost 8 bases and J lost 2, with 14 bases in between.

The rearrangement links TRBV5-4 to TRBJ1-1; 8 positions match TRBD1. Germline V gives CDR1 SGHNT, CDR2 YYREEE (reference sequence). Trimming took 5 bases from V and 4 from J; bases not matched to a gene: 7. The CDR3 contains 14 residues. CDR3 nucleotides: TGTGCCAGCAGGGGGGACAGGAGGGGCACTGAAGCTTTCTTT. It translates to CASRGDRRGTEAFF. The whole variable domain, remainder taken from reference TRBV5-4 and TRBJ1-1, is ETGVTQSPTHLIKTRGQQVTLRCSSQSGHNTVSWYQQALGQGPQFIFQYYREEENGRGNFPPRFSGLQFPNYSSELNVNALELDDSALYLCASRGDRRGTEAFFGQGTRLTVV.

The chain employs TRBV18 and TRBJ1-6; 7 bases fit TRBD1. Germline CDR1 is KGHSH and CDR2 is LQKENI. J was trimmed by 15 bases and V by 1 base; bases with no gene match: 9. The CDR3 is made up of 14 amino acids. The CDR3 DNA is TGTGCCAGCTCACCACGGGGGACAGAATTCAACCTCCACTTT. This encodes CASSPRGTEFNLHF. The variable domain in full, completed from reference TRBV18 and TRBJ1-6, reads NAGVMQNPRHLVRRRGQEARLRCSPMKGHSHVYWYRQLPEEGLKFMVYLQKENIIDESGMPKERFSAEFPKEGPSILRIQQVVRGDSAAYFCASSPRGTEFNLHFGNGTRLTVT.

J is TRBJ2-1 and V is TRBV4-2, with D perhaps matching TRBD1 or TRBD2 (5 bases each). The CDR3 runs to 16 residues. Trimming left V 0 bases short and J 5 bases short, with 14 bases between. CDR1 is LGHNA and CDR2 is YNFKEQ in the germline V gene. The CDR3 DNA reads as TGTGCCAGCAGCCAAGACCCGCGACAGACTAACAATGAGCAGTTCTTC. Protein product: CASSQDPRQTNNEQFF.

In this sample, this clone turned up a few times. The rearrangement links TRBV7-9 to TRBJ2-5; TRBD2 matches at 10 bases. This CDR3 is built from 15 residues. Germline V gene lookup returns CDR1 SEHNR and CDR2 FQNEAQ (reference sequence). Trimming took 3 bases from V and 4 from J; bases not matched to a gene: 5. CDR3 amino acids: CASSLAAGGPETQYF. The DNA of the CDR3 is TGTGCCAGCAGCTTGGCAGCGGGGGGGCCAGAGACCCAGTACTTC.

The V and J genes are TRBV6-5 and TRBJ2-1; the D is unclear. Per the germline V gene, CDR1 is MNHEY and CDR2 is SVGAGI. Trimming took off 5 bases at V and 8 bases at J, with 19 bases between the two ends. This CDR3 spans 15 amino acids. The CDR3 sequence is CASSPRAIGRDEQFF. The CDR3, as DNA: TGTGCCAGCAGTCCCCGGGCCATCGGGCGCGATGAGCAGTTCTTC.

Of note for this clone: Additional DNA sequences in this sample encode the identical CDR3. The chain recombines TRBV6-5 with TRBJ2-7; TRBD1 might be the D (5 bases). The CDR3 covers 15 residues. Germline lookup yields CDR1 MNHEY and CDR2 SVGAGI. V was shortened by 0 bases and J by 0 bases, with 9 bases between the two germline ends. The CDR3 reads CASSYSGQGSYEQYF. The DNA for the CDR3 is TGTGCCAGCAGTTACTCGGGGCAGGGCTCCTACGAGCAGTACTTC.

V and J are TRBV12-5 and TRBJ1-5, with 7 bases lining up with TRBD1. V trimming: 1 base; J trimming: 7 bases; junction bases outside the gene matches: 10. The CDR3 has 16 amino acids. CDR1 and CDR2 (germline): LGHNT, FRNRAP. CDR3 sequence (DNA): TGTGCTAGTGGTTTGGAGTTTAGAGGGGGCCGGCAGCCCCAGCATTTT. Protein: CASGLEFRGGRQPQHF.

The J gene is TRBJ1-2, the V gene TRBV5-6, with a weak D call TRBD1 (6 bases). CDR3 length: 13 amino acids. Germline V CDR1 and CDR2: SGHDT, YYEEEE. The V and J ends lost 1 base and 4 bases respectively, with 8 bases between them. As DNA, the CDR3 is TGTGCCAGCAGCTTGAGGGGGGCCTATGGCTACACCTTC. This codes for CASSLRGAYGYTF.

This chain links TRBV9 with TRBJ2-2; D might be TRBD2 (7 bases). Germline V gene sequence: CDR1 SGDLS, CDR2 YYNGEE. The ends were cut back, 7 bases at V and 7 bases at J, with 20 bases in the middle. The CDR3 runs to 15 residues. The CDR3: CASSGWGGQGGELFF. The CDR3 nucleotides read TGTGCCAGCTCGGGCTGGGGGGGCCAAGGCGGGGAGCTGTTTTTT.

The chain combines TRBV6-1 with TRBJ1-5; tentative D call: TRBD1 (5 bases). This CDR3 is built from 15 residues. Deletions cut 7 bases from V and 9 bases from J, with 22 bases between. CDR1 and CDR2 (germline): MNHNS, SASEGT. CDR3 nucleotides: TGTGCCAGCACTCCTACCGGGGCGACACTACCGCCCCAGCATTTT. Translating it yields CASTPTGATLPPQHF.

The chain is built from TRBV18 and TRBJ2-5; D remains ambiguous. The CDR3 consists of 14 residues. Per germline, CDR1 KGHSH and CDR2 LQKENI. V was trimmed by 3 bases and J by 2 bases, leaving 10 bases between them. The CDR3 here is CASSPQVGQETQYF. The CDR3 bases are TGTGCCAGCTCACCTCAAGTAGGGCAAGAGACCCAGTACTTC.